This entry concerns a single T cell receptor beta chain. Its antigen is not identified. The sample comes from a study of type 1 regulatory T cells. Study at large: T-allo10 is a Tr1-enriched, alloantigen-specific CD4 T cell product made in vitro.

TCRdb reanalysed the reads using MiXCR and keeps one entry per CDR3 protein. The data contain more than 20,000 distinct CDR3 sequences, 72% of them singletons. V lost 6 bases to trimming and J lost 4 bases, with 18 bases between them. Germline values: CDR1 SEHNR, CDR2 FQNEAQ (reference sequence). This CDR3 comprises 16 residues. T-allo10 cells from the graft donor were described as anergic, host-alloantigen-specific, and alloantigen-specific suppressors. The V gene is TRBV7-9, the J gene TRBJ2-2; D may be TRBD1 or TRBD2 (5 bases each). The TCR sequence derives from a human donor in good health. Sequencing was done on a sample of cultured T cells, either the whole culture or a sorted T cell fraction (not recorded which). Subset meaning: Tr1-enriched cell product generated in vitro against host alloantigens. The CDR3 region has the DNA TGTGCCAGCAGTTCAAGCAATGGGGGTGCCACCGGGGAGCTGTTTTTT. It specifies CASSSSNGGATGELFF.